A selection of T cell receptor beta chains follows, all from one sample in a study of CD8+ T cells in alopecia areata. Method: immunoSEQ multiplex PCR; TCRdb's copy keeps in-frame clones and lacks some. The table has 95,000 to 120,000 clones, roughly 60% seen once. The material sequenced was CD8+ T cells sorted from blood. The receptor set was obtained from a human donor in good health. Both conserved end residues are part of each CDR3. A D gene is named only where the DNA matches it firmly. Only some rows state a clone size, as once, few, many or a class for expanded clones.

j_call: TRBJ1-3
v_call: TRBV5-6
clone_size: .
d_call: TRBD1
cdr3_nt: TGTGCCAGCAGCTTAGGGACAGGATACTCTGGAAACACCATATATTTT
cdr3_aa: CASSLGTGYSGNTIYF

j_call: TRBJ2-7
v_call: TRBV7-9
clone_size: .
d_call: .
cdr3_nt: TGTGCCAGCAGCAGCGGAAACGAGCAGTACTTC
cdr3_aa: CASSSGNEQYF

j_call: TRBJ2-5
v_call: TRBV13
clone_size: .
d_call: TRBD2
cdr3_nt: TGTGCCAGCAGCTTAGGGACGGCCGGGAGGGGGTTCCAAGAGACCCAGTACTTC
cdr3_aa: CASSLGTAGRGFQETQYF

j_call: TRBJ2-3
v_call: TRBV5-6
clone_size: .
d_call: .
cdr3_nt: TGTGCCAGCAGCACCGGGACCAGCACAGATACGCAGTATTTT
cdr3_aa: CASSTGTSTDTQYF

j_call: TRBJ2-2
v_call: TRBV7-9
clone_size: few
d_call: .
cdr3_nt: TGTGCCAGCAGCTTACTTTGGCAGGTGCTCCGAACCGGGGAGCTGTTTTTT
cdr3_aa: CASSLLWQVLRTGELFF

j_call: TRBJ2-3
v_call: TRBV11-2
clone_size: medium-sized
d_call: TRBD2
cdr3_nt: TGTGCCAGCGCTGGATCGACTAGCCCCAGCACAGATACGCAGTATTTT
cdr3_aa: CASAGSTSPSTDTQYF

j_call: TRBJ1-5
v_call: TRBV27
clone_size: .
d_call: .
cdr3_nt: TGTGCCAGCAGTTTAGGCCTCGGGCAGCCCCAGCATTTT
cdr3_aa: CASSLGLGQPQHF

j_call: TRBJ1-1
v_call: TRBV29-1
clone_size: .
d_call: .
cdr3_nt: TGCAGCGTTGTGGGACCGACGAACACTGAAGCTTTCTTT
cdr3_aa: CSVVGPTNTEAFF

j_call: TRBJ2-7
v_call: TRBV10-3
clone_size: few
d_call: TRBD1
cdr3_nt: TGTGCCATCAGTGAGCCAGGACAGGGAACCTACGAGCAGTACTTC
cdr3_aa: CAISEPGQGTYEQYF

j_call: TRBJ2-7
v_call: TRBV5-6
clone_size: .
d_call: .
cdr3_nt: TGTGCCAGCGCTCGCGGACAGCTCTACGAGCAGTACTTC
cdr3_aa: CASARGQLYEQYF

j_call: TRBJ2-7
v_call: TRBV11-2
clone_size: .
d_call: .
cdr3_nt: TGTGCCAGCAGATCCCTAAAGGGGCTTCAGCACGAGCAGTACTTC
cdr3_aa: CASRSLKGLQHEQYF

j_call: TRBJ2-3
v_call: TRBV11-2
clone_size: .
d_call: TRBD2
cdr3_nt: TGTGCCAGCAGCTTAGATCTGCTAGCGGGAGATACGCAGTATTTT
cdr3_aa: CASSLDLLAGDTQYF

j_call: TRBJ1-6
v_call: TRBV11-2
clone_size: .
d_call: TRBD1
cdr3_nt: TGTGCCAGCAACCTCAACCAGGGGGCCGGGTCACCCCTCCACTTT
cdr3_aa: CASNLNQGAGSPLHF

j_call: TRBJ1-6
v_call: TRBV14
clone_size: .
d_call: .
cdr3_nt: TGTGCCAGCAGCCAAGCCGGGCGGTGGCCTAATTCACCCCTCCACTTT
cdr3_aa: CASSQAGRWPNSPLHF

j_call: TRBJ1-2
v_call: TRBV6-1
clone_size: .
d_call: .
cdr3_nt: TGTGCCAGCAGGTTGGGCGTCGGCTACACCTTC
cdr3_aa: CASRLGVGYTF

j_call: TRBJ1-1
v_call: TRBV7-3
clone_size: .
d_call: TRBD1
cdr3_nt: TGTGCCAGCAGCTTAGTGCCGGGACAGGGACCTGAAGCTTTCTTT
cdr3_aa: CASSLVPGQGPEAFF

j_call: TRBJ2-7
v_call: TRBV27
clone_size: .
d_call: .
cdr3_nt: TGTGCCAGCAGTTTATATTGGTCCTCCTACGAGCAGTACTTC
cdr3_aa: CASSLYWSSYEQYF

j_call: TRBJ1-2
v_call: TRBV4-3
clone_size: .
d_call: TRBD1
cdr3_nt: TGCGCCAGCAGCGACAGGGCCTATGGCTACACCTTC
cdr3_aa: CASSDRAYGYTF

j_call: TRBJ2-7
v_call: TRBV5-6
clone_size: few
d_call: .
cdr3_nt: TGTGCCAGCAGCTTTGCTCACGAGCAGTACTTC
cdr3_aa: CASSFAHEQYF

j_call: TRBJ2-3
v_call: TRBV2
clone_size: .
d_call: .
cdr3_nt: TGTGCCAGCAGTGAACACCCGGGGGCAGATACGCAGTATTTT
cdr3_aa: CASSEHPGADTQYF

j_call: TRBJ2-3
v_call: TRBV27
clone_size: .
d_call: .
cdr3_nt: TGTGCCAGCAGTCTAAGGGACCTCTACACAGATACGCAGTATTTT
cdr3_aa: CASSLRDLYTDTQYF

j_call: TRBJ2-3
v_call: TRBV13
clone_size: few
d_call: .
cdr3_nt: TGTGCCAGCACCCCACCGGGAATCACAGATACGCAGTATTTT
cdr3_aa: CASTPPGITDTQYF

j_call: TRBJ1-4
v_call: TRBV30
clone_size: .
d_call: .
cdr3_nt: TGTGCCTGGAGTGATCAGCACTTGGCAGTAACTAATGAAAAACTGTTTTTT
cdr3_aa: CAWSDQHLAVTNEKLFF

j_call: TRBJ1-1
v_call: TRBV11-2
clone_size: .
d_call: .
cdr3_nt: TGTGCCAGCAGCTCCGTCCAGGGCAGTCGGGAAGCTTTCTTT
cdr3_aa: CASSSVQGSREAFF

j_call: TRBJ2-3
v_call: TRBV27
clone_size: .
d_call: TRBD2
cdr3_nt: TGTGCCAGCAGTATTGGACTAGTCAGGGATACGCAGTATTTT
cdr3_aa: CASSIGLVRDTQYF

j_call: TRBJ1-1
v_call: TRBV30
clone_size: .
d_call: .
cdr3_nt: TGTGCCTGGCAGGGCTACAACACTGAAGCTTTCTTT
cdr3_aa: CAWQGYNTEAFF

j_call: TRBJ2-3
v_call: TRBV5-1
clone_size: .
d_call: .
cdr3_nt: TGCGCCAGCAGCTTGTGGCGGCCTAGCACAGATACGCAGTATTTT
cdr3_aa: CASSLWRPSTDTQYF

j_call: TRBJ2-1
v_call: TRBV5-6
clone_size: .
d_call: TRBD2
cdr3_nt: TGTGCCAGCAGCTTGACTAGCGGGGTCTCCTACAATGAGCAGTTCTTC
cdr3_aa: CASSLTSGVSYNEQFF

j_call: TRBJ1-1
v_call: TRBV7-8
clone_size: .
d_call: .
cdr3_nt: TGTGCCAGCAAAGGGTTGAACACTGAAGCTTTCTTT
cdr3_aa: CASKGLNTEAFF

j_call: TRBJ2-7
v_call: TRBV5-1
clone_size: .
d_call: .
cdr3_nt: TGCGCCAGCAGCTTGAGTGGGACCTACGAGCAGTACTTC
cdr3_aa: CASSLSGTYEQYF

j_call: TRBJ2-7
v_call: TRBV30
clone_size: few
d_call: .
cdr3_nt: TGTGCCTGGAAGACTACCACCCACGAGCAGTACTTC
cdr3_aa: CAWKTTTHEQYF

j_call: TRBJ2-3
v_call: TRBV14
clone_size: .
d_call: .
cdr3_nt: TGTGCCAGCAGCCAACCTCTCTCGCCTCATACGCAGTATTTT
cdr3_aa: CASSQPLSPHTQYF

j_call: TRBJ1-4
v_call: TRBV7-9
clone_size: .
d_call: TRBD1
cdr3_nt: TGTGCCAGCAGCTCCGCCGACAGGGAACTGTTTTTT
cdr3_aa: CASSSADRELFF

j_call: TRBJ2-5
v_call: TRBV15
clone_size: few
d_call: .
cdr3_nt: TGTGCCACCAGCAGAGAAGGGACACCCACGGAGACCCAGTACTTC
cdr3_aa: CATSREGTPTETQYF

j_call: TRBJ1-2
v_call: TRBV6-1
clone_size: .
d_call: TRBD1
cdr3_nt: TGTGCCAGTGAGACCGGGACAGCTTATGGCTACACCTTC
cdr3_aa: CASETGTAYGYTF

j_call: TRBJ1-6
v_call: TRBV7-6
clone_size: .
d_call: .
cdr3_nt: TGTGCCAGCAGCTTAAATGGTGGAGGGCCCATGTCCTATAATTCACCCCTCCACTTT
cdr3_aa: CASSLNGGGPMSYNSPLHF

j_call: TRBJ2-1
v_call: TRBV29-1
clone_size: .
d_call: TRBD1
cdr3_nt: TGCAGCGTTGGGGAAAGTATTTTGACAGGGACCGGGAATGAGCAGTTCTTC
cdr3_aa: CSVGESILTGTGNEQFF

j_call: TRBJ2-3
v_call: TRBV5-6
clone_size: .
d_call: TRBD2
cdr3_nt: TGTGCCAGCAGCTTGGGGCCCAGCGGGGGGCGTGAAGATACGCAGTATTTT
cdr3_aa: CASSLGPSGGREDTQYF

j_call: TRBJ2-2
v_call: TRBV7-2
clone_size: .
d_call: .
cdr3_nt: TGTGCCAGCAGCTTAGTGAGCGGGGAGCTGTTTTTT
cdr3_aa: CASSLVSGELFF

j_call: TRBJ2-2
v_call: TRBV7-8
clone_size: few
d_call: .
cdr3_nt: TGTGCCAGCAGTTTACTACGGGGCCCGAACACCGGGGAGCTGTTTTTT
cdr3_aa: CASSLLRGPNTGELFF